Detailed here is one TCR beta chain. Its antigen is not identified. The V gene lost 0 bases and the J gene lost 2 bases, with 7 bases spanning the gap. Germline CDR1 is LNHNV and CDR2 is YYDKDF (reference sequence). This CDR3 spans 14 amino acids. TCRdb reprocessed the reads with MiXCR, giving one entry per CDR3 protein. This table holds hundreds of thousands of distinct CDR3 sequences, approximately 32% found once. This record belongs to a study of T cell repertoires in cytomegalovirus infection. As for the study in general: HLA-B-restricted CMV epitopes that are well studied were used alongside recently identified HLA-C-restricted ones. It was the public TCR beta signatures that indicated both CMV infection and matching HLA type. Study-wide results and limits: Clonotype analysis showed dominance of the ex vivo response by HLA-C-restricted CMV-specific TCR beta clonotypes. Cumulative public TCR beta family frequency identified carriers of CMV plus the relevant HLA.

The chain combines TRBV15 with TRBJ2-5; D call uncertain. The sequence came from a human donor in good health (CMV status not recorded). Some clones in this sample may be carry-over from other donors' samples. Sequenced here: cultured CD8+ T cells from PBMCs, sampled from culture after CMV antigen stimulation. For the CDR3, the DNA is TGTGCCACCAGCAGAGACACACGGCAAGAGACCCAGTACTTC. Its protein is CATSRDTRQETQYF. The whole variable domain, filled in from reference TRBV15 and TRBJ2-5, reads DAMVIQNPRYQVTQFGKPVTLSCSQTLNHNVMYWYQQKSSQAPKLLFHYYDKDFNNEADTPDNFQSRRPNTSFCFLDIRSPGLGDTAMYLCATSRDTRQETQYFGPGTRLLVL.